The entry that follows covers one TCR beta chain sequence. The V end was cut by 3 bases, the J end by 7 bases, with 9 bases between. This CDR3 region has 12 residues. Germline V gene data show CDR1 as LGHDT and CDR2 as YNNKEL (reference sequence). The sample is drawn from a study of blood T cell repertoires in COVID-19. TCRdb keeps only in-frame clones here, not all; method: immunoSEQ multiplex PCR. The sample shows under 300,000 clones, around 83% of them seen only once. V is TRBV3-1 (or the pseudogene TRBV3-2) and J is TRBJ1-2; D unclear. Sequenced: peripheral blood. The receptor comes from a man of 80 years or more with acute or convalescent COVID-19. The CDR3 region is CASSHGEVGYTF. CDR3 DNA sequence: TGTGCCAGCAGCCACGGGGAGGTTGGCTACACCTTC.